This T cell receptor (beta chain) was profiled in a study of T cells in Graves' hyperthyroidism and ophthalmopathy. Overall study results and limits: A model using 13 V-J features told ophthalmopathy apart from stable hyperthyroidism.

The CDR3 loop spans 16 amino acids. The V end lost 5 bases, the J end lost 2 bases, and 18 bases lay between the germline ends. CDR1 and CDR2 (germline): SGHVS, FQNEAQ. Comments on this clonotype: The antigen remains undetermined.

Amplification targeted TCR beta CDR3 regions from RNA transcripts. When the TCR CDR3 underwent first-round RT-PCR, the HTBI primer set was used. Via MiXCR, TCRdb re-called the multiplex PCR reads, giving one row per CDR3 protein. The profile covers approximately 600,000 distinct CDR3 sequences, with less than 25% appearing a single time and 34% taken by the ten largest. Sequenced sample: blood. V is TRBV7-8 and J is TRBJ1-1; tentative D call: TRBD1 (6 bases). The source of this sequence is a man under 40 with Graves' ophthalmopathy. DNA of the CDR3: TGTGCCAGCAGCCTATTATCAAGGGGGGTCAACACTGAAGCTTTCTTT. It codes for CASSLLSRGVNTEAFF.